One T cell receptor beta chain is described in this entry. The data belong to a study of T cell responses to AZD1222 COVID-19 vaccine. The CDR3 runs 13 residues. Trimming shortened V by 3 bases and J by 5 bases, and 8 bases separated the two germline ends. Sequencing used immunoSEQ multiplex PCR; TCRdb keeps in-frame clones, though not all of them. The sample records about 110,000 clones, around nine tenths being singletons. This chain connects TRBV12-3 or TRBV12-4 to TRBJ2-1; D uncertain. The material sequenced was peripheral blood, taken 28 days after the second AZD1222 dose. The receptor's source is an adult who received the AZD1222 COVID-19 vaccine. The CDR3 reads CASSFNPDNEQFF. CDR3 DNA sequence: TGTGCCAGCAGTTTCAACCCAGACAATGAGCAGTTCTTC.